The sequence of this T cell receptor (beta chain) was determined in a study of Ad26.COV2.S vaccination and SARS-CoV-2 variants. Study-wide context: Once, or twice with 56 days between doses, Ad26.COV2.S was given intramuscularly.

The protocol was immunoSEQ multiplex PCR, while the TCRdb copy is restricted to in-frame clones and leaves out a portion. The sample yields 440,000 or so clones, 80% to 90% seen once. Treatment noted: roughly 20 received Ad26.COV2.S at low or high dose, single or two shots; 5 received placebo; per-sample allocation not given. The investigators took samples on day 63 after the first vaccine or placebo injection. Germline-derived CDR1 and CDR2 are MNHEY and SVGAGI. The CDR3 is made up of 16 amino acids. Germline trimming cut 2 bases from V and 4 bases from J; bases unmatched to any gene: 6. The chain recombines TRBV6-5 with TRBJ2-7, with 12 bases identical to TRBD1. This specimen was peripheral blood, taken in a trial of Ad26.COV2.S vaccine versus placebo. This receptor was obtained from a person between 18 and 65 years old who received the Ad26.COV2.S COVID-19 vaccine or a placebo. In nucleotides, the CDR3 is TGTGCCAGCAGTTACGGGACAGGGGGCGGAGGGTACGAGCAGTACTTC. This encodes CASSYGTGGGGYEQYF.